This entry is about one T cell receptor beta chain. Its antigen is not identified. Tagging with unique molecular identifiers was a feature of the TCR beta cDNA libraries. It was from about 0.94 to 9.7 million T cells that 500,000 to 600,000 cDNA molecules came. One entry per CDR3 protein, called by TCRdb with MiXCR from the PCR reads. The sample shows about 460,000 distinct CDR3 sequences, approximately 45% of them seen only once. The data stem from a study of post-analysis software for immune sequencing data. Study-level information: In terms of disease course, relapsing-remitting, secondary progressive and progressive-relapsing multiple sclerosis were included. Whole-study findings and limits: Batch-mates among the samples co-clustered strongly by F measure. Relative to controls, patients had a few TRBV segments at higher frequency, with TRBV5-6, TRBV5-1 and TRBV20-1 among these. People with multiple sclerosis had a significantly lower normalized Chao1 diversity than controls did.

The CDR3 has 17 amino acids. Germline CDR1 and CDR2: SGHKS and YYEKEE (reference sequence). The ends were cut back, 4 bases at V and 7 bases at J, with 26 bases in the middle. Sequenced: blood. This sequence originates from a girl aged 5-17 years with multiple sclerosis. V gene TRBV5-5 combines with J gene TRBJ1-2; no definite D call. CDR3 nucleotide sequence: TGTGCCAGCAGCCTGGATTTGTACGCCGCCGTGTGCGGTGGCTACACCTTC. It is translated as CASSLDLYAAVCGGYTF.